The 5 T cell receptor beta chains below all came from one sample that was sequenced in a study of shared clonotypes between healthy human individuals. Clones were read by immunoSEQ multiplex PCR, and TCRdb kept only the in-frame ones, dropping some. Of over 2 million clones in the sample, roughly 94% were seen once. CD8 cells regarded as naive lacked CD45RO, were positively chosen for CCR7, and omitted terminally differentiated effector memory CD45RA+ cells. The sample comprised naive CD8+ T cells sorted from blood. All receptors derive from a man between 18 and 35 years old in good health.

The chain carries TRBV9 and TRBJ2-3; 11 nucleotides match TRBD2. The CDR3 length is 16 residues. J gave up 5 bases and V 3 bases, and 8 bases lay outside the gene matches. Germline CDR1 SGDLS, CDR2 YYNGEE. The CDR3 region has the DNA TGTGCCAGCAGCGGTAGCGGGGGGGCCTTTGGAGATACGCAGTATTTT. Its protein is CASSGSGGAFGDTQYF. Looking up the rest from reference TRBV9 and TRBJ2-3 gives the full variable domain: DSGVTQTPKHLITATGQRVTLRCSPRSGDLSVYWYQQSLDQGLQFLIQYYNGEERAKGNILERFSAQQFPDLHSELNLSSLELGDSALYFCASSGSGGAFGDTQYFGPGTRLTVL.

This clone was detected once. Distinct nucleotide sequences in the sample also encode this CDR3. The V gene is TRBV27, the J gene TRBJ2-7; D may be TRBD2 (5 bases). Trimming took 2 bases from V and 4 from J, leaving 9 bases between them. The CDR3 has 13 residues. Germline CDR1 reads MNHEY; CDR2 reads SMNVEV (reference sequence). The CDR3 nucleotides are TGTGCCAGCAGTTTAACGGGGTCATACGAGCAGTACTTC. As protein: CASSLTGSYEQYF.

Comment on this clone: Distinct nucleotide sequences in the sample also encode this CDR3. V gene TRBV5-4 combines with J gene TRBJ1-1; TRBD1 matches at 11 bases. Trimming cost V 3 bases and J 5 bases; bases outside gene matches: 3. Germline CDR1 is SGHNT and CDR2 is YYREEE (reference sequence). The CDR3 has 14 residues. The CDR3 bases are TGTGCCAGCAGCTGGGACAGGGGGGGAACTGAAGCTTTCTTT. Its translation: CASSWDRGGTEAFF.

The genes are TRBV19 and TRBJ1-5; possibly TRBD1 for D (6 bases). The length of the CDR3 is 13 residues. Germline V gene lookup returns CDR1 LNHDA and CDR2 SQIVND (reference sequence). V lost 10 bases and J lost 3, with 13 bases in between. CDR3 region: CATLQGYNQPQHF. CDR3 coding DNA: TGTGCCACCCTACAGGGCTACAATCAGCCCCAGCATTTT.

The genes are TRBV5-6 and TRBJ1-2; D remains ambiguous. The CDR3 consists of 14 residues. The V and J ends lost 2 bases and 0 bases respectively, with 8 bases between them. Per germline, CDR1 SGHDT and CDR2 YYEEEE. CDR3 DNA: TGTGCCAGCAGCTTCCAGATGGCTAACTATGGCTACACCTTC. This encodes CASSFQMANYGYTF.